This passage covers 29 T cell receptor beta chains from one sample sequenced in a study of T cells in localized non-small cell lung cancer. Sequencing was performed with immunoSEQ multiplex PCR; in TCRdb, only in-frame clones are kept and a portion is missing. Here the sample spans 41,000 or so clones, 85% to 90% being singletons. The source material was peripheral blood, sampled before any cancer treatment. The receptors here all came from a woman aged 18-49 years with stage III lung adenocarcinoma.

A note on this clone: Other DNA sequences within the sample encode an identical CDR3. V and J are TRBV7-9 and TRBJ1-2, with D possibly being TRBD1 (5 bases). Trimming pared 5 bases from V and 2 bases from J, leaving 9 bases between. The CDR3 covers 13 residues. The germline CDR1 and CDR2 sequences are SEHNR and FQNEAQ (reference sequence). The CDR3 is CASSGDGNYGYTF. In nucleotides, the CDR3 is TGTGCCAGCAGCGGGGACGGGAACTATGGCTACACCTTC. Supplemented by reference TRBV7-9 and TRBJ1-2, the full variable domain reads DTGVSQNPRHKITKRGQNVTFRCDPISEHNRLYWYRQTLGQGPEFLTYFQNEAQLEKSRLLSDRFSAERPKGSFSTLEIQRTEQGDSAMYLCASSGDGNYGYTFGSGTRLTVV.

V usage is TRBV11-2 and J usage is TRBJ2-7; TRBD1 is a possible D gene (6 bases). V gave up 1 base and J gave up 7 bases, with 20 bases separating them. There are 16 residues in the CDR3. Germline V CDR1 and CDR2: SGHAT, FQNNGV. DNA of the CDR3: TGTGCCAGCAGCTTAGTCCAGGGGCAGAACACAAAAGAGCAGTACTTC. It is translated as CASSLVQGQNTKEQYF.

This chain joins TRBV6-1 and TRBJ2-2, with D uncertain. This CDR3 is 13 amino acids long. Looked up from germline, CDR1 is MNHNS and CDR2 is SASEGT. V lost 2 bases and J lost 5, with 6 bases in between. The CDR3 loop is CASSEMGTGELFF. CDR3 nucleotide sequence: TGTGCCAGCAGTGAAATGGGGACCGGGGAGCTGTTTTTT.

The chain's CDR3 is CASSLGGDRRYQPQHF. The CDR3 nucleotides read TGTGCCAGCAGCTTAGGGGGGGACAGGAGATATCAGCCCCAGCATTTT. V usage is TRBV7-8 and J usage is TRBJ1-5; 8 nucleotides align to TRBD1. CDR1 and CDR2 from the germline V gene are SGHVS and FQNEAQ. V shed 1 base and J 5 bases; nucleotides not matched to a gene: 7. The CDR3 covers 16 residues.

The chain couples TRBV7-3 to TRBJ1-2; D is perhaps TRBD1 (5 bases). The V end was cut by 4 bases, the J end by 8 bases, with 17 bases between. Germline V lookup: CDR1 SGHTA, CDR2 FQGTGA. CDR3 size: 14 residues. The CDR3 DNA reads as TGTGCCAGCAGCTCAAACTCAGGGATAGGAGGCTACACCTTC. Translated: CASSSNSGIGGYTF.

The chain joins TRBV15 to TRBJ2-1; a weak D match, TRBD1 (6 bases). The V gene's germline CDR1 is LNHNV and CDR2 YYDKDF (reference sequence). Trimming cost V 9 bases and J 4 bases, with 10 bases left between them. The CDR3 is 12 amino acids. The CDR3 nucleotides are TGTGCCACTTCAGGGGTTTACAATGAGCAGTTCTTC. This codes for CATSGVYNEQFF.

This clone has a handful of counts. The V gene is TRBV18, the J gene TRBJ2-1; possibly TRBD2 for D (5 bases). CDR3 size: 15 residues. The V gene's germline CDR1 is KGHSH and CDR2 LQKENI. Trimming removed 3 bases at V and 1 base at J, with 10 bases between. This CDR3 reads CASSPTAASYNEQFF. The CDR3 coding sequence is TGTGCCAGCTCACCCACAGCGGCTTCCTACAATGAGCAGTTCTTC.

The V call is TRBV5-1, the J call TRBJ1-2, with TRBD1 matching over 7 bases. Germline loops: CDR1 SGHRS, CDR2 YFSETQ. V lost 3 bases and J lost 2; bases outside the gene matches: 4. The length of the CDR3 is 14 residues. The CDR3: CASSSTGQNYGYTF. The CDR3 DNA is TGCGCCAGCAGCTCGACAGGGCAGAACTATGGCTACACCTTC. Full variable domain (rest looked up from reference TRBV5-1 and TRBJ1-2): KAGVTQTPRYLIKTRGQQVTLSCSPISGHRSVSWYQQTPGQGLQFLFEYFSETQRNKGNFPGRFSGRQFSNSRSEMNVSTLELGDSALYLCASSSTGQNYGYTFGSGTRLTVV.

V and J are TRBV7-9 and TRBJ2-1; 9 bases are shared with TRBD2. CDR1 and CDR2 from the germline V gene are SEHNR and FQNEAQ (reference sequence). V lost 5 bases, J lost 1 base, and 3 bases stayed unmatched. The CDR3 totals 15 residues. In nucleotides, the CDR3 is TGTGCCAGCAGCGCAAGCGGGGGGTCCTACAATGAGCAGTTCTTC. This gives the protein CASSASGGSYNEQFF.

This chain links TRBV2 with TRBJ1-4; TRBD1 might be the D (5 bases). Trimming removed 2 bases at V and 12 bases at J, with 19 bases between. The CDR3 is 15 amino acids. Germline V gene sequence: CDR1 SNHLY, CDR2 FYNNEI. CDR3 amino acids: CASSERRRREEELFF. The DNA of the CDR3 is TGTGCCAGCAGTGAAAGGCGACGCAGGGAGGAGGAACTGTTTTTT.

This clone was observed a few times. The chain uses TRBV30 and TRBJ1-2; a possible D gene is TRBD1 (6 bases). In germline, CDR1 is GTSNPN, CDR2 SVGIG (reference sequence). The CDR3 has 13 residues. As DNA, the CDR3 is TGTGCTTCGGGGGGCAGATCTAACTATGGCTACACCTTC. It is translated as CASGGRSNYGYTF.

The gene calls are TRBV5-1 and TRBJ1-4; D perhaps matches TRBD1 (6 bases). This CDR3 has 15 residues. CDR1 is SGHRS, CDR2 YFSETQ, per germline. V lost 5 bases to trimming and J lost 6 bases, with 17 bases between them. CDR3 bases: TGCGCCAGCAGGTCCACAGGGCGTAACGATGAAAAACTGTTTTTT. Translating it yields CASRSTGRNDEKLFF.

The rearrangement links TRBV4-1 to TRBJ2-1; D is possibly TRBD2 (5 bases). The germline V gene has CDR1 MGHRA and CDR2 YSYEKL. V shed 1 base and J shed 9 bases, with 10 bases lying between them. The length of the CDR3 is 13 residues. The chain's CDR3 is CASSQAGVPEQFF. Here the CDR3 DNA reads TGCGCCAGCAGCCAAGCCGGGGTACCTGAGCAGTTCTTC.

In this sample, this clone turned up a few times. The gene calls are TRBV18 and TRBJ1-4; TRBD1 matches 11 bases. The CDR3 has 19 residues. Per the germline V gene, CDR1 is KGHSH and CDR2 is LQKENI. Trimming took 3 bases from V and 0 from J; bases not matched to a gene: 9. The CDR3 reads CASSPRSPGQGATNEKLFF. The DNA for the CDR3 is TGTGCCAGCTCACCCCGCAGTCCGGGACAGGGGGCAACTAATGAAAAACTGTTTTTT.

This clone has just one count. The chain couples TRBV6-1 to TRBJ2-7; TRBD1 aligns across 8 bases. Germline assignment: CDR1 MNHNS and CDR2 SASEGT. The V segment lost 6 bases and the J segment 2 bases; nucleotides outside the gene matches: 0. The CDR3 has 12 amino acids. The CDR3 protein is CASRDRAYEQYF. CDR3 in DNA: TGTGCCAGCAGGGACAGGGCCTACGAGCAGTACTTC.

The chain has TRBV5-6 and TRBJ2-5; a possible D gene is TRBD2 (5 bases). The V end was cut by 0 bases, the J end by 3 bases, with 9 bases between. The CDR3 runs 14 residues. Germline V CDR1 and CDR2: SGHDT, YYEEEE. CDR3 DNA sequence: TGTGCCAGCAGCTTGGTCATCGGGGAAGAGACCCAGTACTTC. Amino acids: CASSLVIGEETQYF.

The rearrangement joins TRBV2 to TRBJ2-5; no clear D gene. V shed 1 base and J shed 4 bases, with 7 bases lying between them. The germline V gene has CDR1 SNHLY and CDR2 FYNNEI. This CDR3 is 13 amino acids long. The DNA for the CDR3 is TGTGCCAGCAGTGAAGGCGAGGCAGAGACCCAGTACTTC. It is translated as CASSEGEAETQYF.

V is TRBV4-2 and J is TRBJ2-1, with 7 positions matching TRBD1. The V gene's germline CDR1 is LGHNA and CDR2 YNFKEQ. The V segment lost 1 base and the J segment 6 bases; nucleotides outside the gene matches: 6. The CDR3 is 15 amino acids. CDR3 loop: CASSQVRQGSNEQFF. CDR3 in DNA: TGTGCCAGCAGCCAAGTACGACAGGGTAGCAATGAGCAGTTCTTC.

V usage is TRBV6-1 and J usage is TRBJ2-7; 8 nucleotides align to TRBD1. The V segment lost 7 bases and the J segment 5 bases; nucleotides outside the gene matches: 7. The CDR3 is 13 residues long. In germline, CDR1 is MNHNS, CDR2 SASEGT. CDR3 protein: CASKGTGTDEQYF. Written as DNA, the CDR3 is TGTGCCAGCAAGGGGACAGGTACAGACGAGCAGTACTTC.

The genes are TRBV6-1 and TRBJ1-2; D perhaps matches TRBD1 (5 bases). Germline lookup yields CDR1 MNHNS and CDR2 SASEGT. V was pared by 5 bases and J by 8 bases, with 12 bases between. The CDR3 runs to 12 residues. The CDR3, as DNA: TGTGCCAGCAGTTTAGCAGGGAGAGGCTACACCTTC. This codes for CASSLAGRGYTF.

The chain uses TRBV10-2 and TRBJ1-1; D is perhaps TRBD1 (5 bases). Germline CDR1 WSHSY, CDR2 SAAADI. The CDR3 consists of 14 residues. V lost 2 bases, J lost 4 bases, and 11 bases lay in between. CDR3 bases: TGCGCCAGCAGTGAGATGAGGGACGTCACTGAAGCTTTCTTT. Translating it yields CASSEMRDVTEAFF.

V and J are TRBV19 and TRBJ2-7; D possibly corresponds to TRBD2 (5 bases). The CDR3 has 12 amino acids. Germline assignment: CDR1 LNHDA and CDR2 SQIVND (reference sequence). Trimming took 10 bases from V and 3 from J, leaving 13 bases between them. Here the CDR3 DNA reads TGTGCCACTCGGGGAGCCCTCTACGAGCAGTACTTC. It codes for CATRGALYEQYF.

This clone was seen just once. The CDR3 region has the DNA TGCGCCAGCAGCCCGGACAGCCTGAACACTGAAGCTTTCTTT. Its translation: CASSPDSLNTEAFF. The chain links TRBV5-1 to TRBJ1-1; D may be TRBD1 (6 bases). The CDR3 spans 14 residues. V shed 4 bases and J shed 0 bases, with 10 bases lying between them. Germline-derived CDR1 and CDR2 are SGHRS and YFSETQ.

This clone was seen more than once but under ten times. CDR3 DNA sequence: TGTGCCAGCAGTTACTCACGGGGCCGCTACGAGCAGTACTTC. This encodes CASSYSRGRYEQYF. The chain carries TRBV6-6 and TRBJ2-7; D is perhaps TRBD1 or TRBD2 (5 bases each). V lost 0 bases to trimming and J lost 3 bases, with 9 bases between them. CDR3 length equals 14 residues. Germline lookup yields CDR1 MNHNY and CDR2 SVGAGI (reference sequence).

This chain links TRBV29-1 with TRBJ2-2; D call uncertain. Deletions cut 1 base from V and 2 bases from J, with 5 bases between. Germline loops: CDR1 SQVTM, CDR2 ANQGSEA. This CDR3 has 13 residues. Here the CDR3 DNA reads TGCAGCGTTGAAGGGCCCAACACCGGGGAGCTGTTTTTT. This sequence encodes CSVEGPNTGELFF.

This chain links TRBV7-9 with TRBJ1-4; no definite D call. This CDR3 has 15 amino acids. Germline-derived CDR1 and CDR2 are SEHNR and FQNEAQ (reference sequence). Trimming removed 5 bases from V and 11 bases from J, with 21 bases in between. The CDR3 region has the DNA TGTGCCAGCAGCCAAAGTTCTACTAGAGGGATGAAACTGTTTTTT. Its protein is CASSQSSTRGMKLFF.

The rearrangement joins TRBV7-2 to TRBJ2-3; no clear D gene. Per the germline V gene, CDR1 is SGHTA and CDR2 is FQGNSA. Between the trimmed V and J ends, which lost 2 bases and 1 base, there was a span of 7 bases. This CDR3 is 14 amino acids long. In nucleotides, the CDR3 is TGTGCCAGCAGCTTAACCAGCGGCACAGATACGCAGTATTTT. It yields the protein CASSLTSGTDTQYF. The whole variable domain, filled in from reference TRBV7-2 and TRBJ2-3, reads GAGVSQSPSNKVTEKGKDVELRCDPISGHTALYWYRQSLGQGLEFLIYFQGNSAPDKSGLPSDRFSAERTGGSVSTLTIQRTQQEDSAVYLCASSLTSGTDTQYFGPGTRLTVL.

CDR3 coding DNA: TGCGCCAGCAGCCCCCACAACAGCCTAGAAGCTTTCTTT. The encoded protein is CASSPHNSLEAFF. V and J are TRBV5-1 and TRBJ1-1, with no clear D. This CDR3 is 13 amino acids long. Germline-derived CDR1 and CDR2 are SGHRS and YFSETQ. V shed 4 bases and J shed 8 bases, with 15 bases lying between them.

This clone was picked up one time. This chain uses TRBV4-1 with TRBJ2-1; D possibly corresponds to TRBD1 (6 bases). This CDR3 contains 14 residues. CDR1 is MGHRA, CDR2 YSYEKL, per germline. V shed 5 bases and J shed 3 bases, with 11 bases lying between them. The CDR3 is CASSYRVNYNEQFF. The CDR3 DNA follows: TGCGCCAGCAGCTACAGGGTGAACTACAATGAGCAGTTCTTC.